Sequencing of this T cell receptor (beta chain) was carried out in a study of T cells after yellow fever vaccination. Making TCR cDNA involved 5'RACE template switching, which added UMIs and a universal primer site. MiXCR, run by TCRdb on the 5' RACE reads, gives a single entry per CDR3 protein. This sample has about 350,000 distinct CDR3 sequences, with approximately 4% found just once. CDR1 SGHTA and CDR2 FQGNSA come from the germline V gene. J was trimmed by 3 bases and V by 5 bases; bases with no gene match: 8. The CDR3 is 16 amino acids. The source of this sequence is a man aged 18 to 29 who received the YFV17D yellow fever vaccine. The chain links TRBV7-2 to TRBJ1-5; 9 positions match TRBD1. The sequencing here drew on PBMCs, taken 5 days after the yellow fever booster vaccination. CDR3 sequence: CASSQEQGAINQPQHF. CDR3 DNA sequence: TGTGCCAGCAGCCAAGAACAGGGGGCGATCAATCAGCCCCAGCATTTT.